Many counts were recorded for the clone carrying this TCR beta chain. The antigen is unknown. The data were taken from a study of CD8 T cells in ankylosing spondylitis. Libraries for TCR beta were made by quantitative 5'-RACE with molecular barcodes. TCRdb called the 5' RACE reads again in MiXCR, with one record for every CDR3 protein. The sample has 80,000 to 100,000 distinct CDR3 sequences, 8.5% to 9% seen once. Study results and limitations: Blood of patients with ankylosing spondylitis appeared to be characterized by a TCR beta motif of several highly homologous variants.

Trimming removed 6 bases from V and 0 bases from J; junction bases left unmatched: 3. Per germline, CDR1 SNHLY and CDR2 FYNNEI. The CDR3 is made up of 14 amino acids. Sequencing was done on a sample of blood, either unsorted or a sorted T cell fraction (not recorded which). The rearrangement links TRBV2 to TRBJ1-2; 8 nucleotides agree with TRBD1. The TCR sequence derives from a male donor with ankylosing spondylitis or in good health (not recorded which). CDR3 sequence: CASSLTGANYGYTF. CDR3 in DNA: TGTGCCAGCAGCTTGACAGGGGCTAACTATGGCTACACCTTC.